Listed here is a single TCR beta chain. A much larger clonotype is one base distant, so this may be a read error. MiXCR, run by TCRdb on the PCR reads, gives a single entry per CDR3 protein. The sample holds approximately 680,000 distinct CDR3 sequences, over 25% seen once. CDR1 is SGHVS and CDR2 is FNYEAQ in the germline V gene. The CDR3 extends over 12 amino acids. This entry comes from a study of molecular identifiers for immune sequencing clone quantification. The sequenced material came from naive CD8+ T cells from blood, with Jurkat cell RNA spiked in. This sample's subset: FACS-sorted CD8+CD4-CCR7+CD45RA+ naive T cells. The receptor was derived from a human donor in good health. Some libraries in this study had Jurkat cell RNA spiked in. The V and J genes are TRBV7-6 and TRBJ2-3; D not certain. CDR3 nucleotides: TGTGCCAGCTCGGGCATCACAGATACGCGGTATTTT. Its protein product is CASSGITDTRYF.